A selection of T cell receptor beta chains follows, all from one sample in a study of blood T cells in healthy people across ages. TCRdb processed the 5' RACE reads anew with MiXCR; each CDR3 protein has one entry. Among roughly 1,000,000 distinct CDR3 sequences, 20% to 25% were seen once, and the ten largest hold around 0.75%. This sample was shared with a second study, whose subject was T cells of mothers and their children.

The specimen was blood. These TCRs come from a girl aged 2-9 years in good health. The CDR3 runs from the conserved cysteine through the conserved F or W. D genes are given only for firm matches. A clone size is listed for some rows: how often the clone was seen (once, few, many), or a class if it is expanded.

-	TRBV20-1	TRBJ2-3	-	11	TGCAGTGCCCCGCTAGTGGATACGCAGTATTTT	CSAPLVDTQYF
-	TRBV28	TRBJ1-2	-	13	TGTGCCAGCCATTACCGGGCGACAGATGGCTACACCTTC	CASHYRATDGYTF
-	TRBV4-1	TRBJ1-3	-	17	TGCGCCAGCAGCCAACCCGAGGGGGTGCTCACACGAAACACCATATATTTT	CASSQPEGVLTRNTIYF
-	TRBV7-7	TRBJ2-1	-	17	TGTGCTAGCAGCTTATACGCACCTCCAAGGCGGTACAATGAGCAGTTCTTC	CASSLYAPPRRYNEQFF
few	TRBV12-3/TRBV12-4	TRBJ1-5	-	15	TGTGCCAGCAGTTCCCGTGGCCTGGGCAATCAGCCCCAGCATTTT	CASSSRGLGNQPQHF
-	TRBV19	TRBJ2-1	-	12	TGTGCCAGTAGTATCATAGTGGGCGAGCAGTTCTTC	CASSIIVGEQFF
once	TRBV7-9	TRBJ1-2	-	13	TGTGCCAGCAGCTCGGCGGCGGGGCATCGCTACACCTTC	CASSSAAGHRYTF
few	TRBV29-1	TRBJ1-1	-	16	TGCAGCGTTCTAGGACAGAAACTTATCATGAACACTGAAGCTTTCTTT	CSVLGQKLIMNTEAFF
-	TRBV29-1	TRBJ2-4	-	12	TGCAGCGTTGACAGCGGGAAAAACATTCAGTACTTC	CSVDSGKNIQYF
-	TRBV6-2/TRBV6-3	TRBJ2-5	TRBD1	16	TGTGCCAGCAGCCCTGGACAGGGGCGAGTTCAAGAGACCCAGTACTTC	CASSPGQGRVQETQYF
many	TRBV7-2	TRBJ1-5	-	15	TGTGCCAGCAGCTTAGGCAGCGGGGGCAATCAGCCCCAGCATTTT	CASSLGSGGNQPQHF
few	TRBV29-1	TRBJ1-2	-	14	TGCAGCGTTGAAGATCGGGCAGGCCCCTGGGGCTACACCTTC	CSVEDRAGPWGYTF
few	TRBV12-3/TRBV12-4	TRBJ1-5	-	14	TGTGCCAGCAGTTTAGGGGTTCGGGATCAGCCCCAGCATTTT	CASSLGVRDQPQHF
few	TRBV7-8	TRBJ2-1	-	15	TGTGCCAGCAGCTTACCCGTAGGGATGAGGAATGAGCAGTTCTTC	CASSLPVGMRNEQFF
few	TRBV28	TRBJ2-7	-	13	TGTGCCAGCAGTCAGAGTTCCAAGGTCGAGCAGTACTTC	CASSQSSKVEQYF
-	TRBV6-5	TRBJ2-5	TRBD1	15	TGTGCCAGCAGCGCCGGGACAGAACACCAAGAGACCCAGTACTTC	CASSAGTEHQETQYF